The subject of this entry is one TCR beta chain. Each CDR3 protein gets one entry after TCRdb re-called the RT-PCR reads with MiXCR. The sample records 500,000 or so distinct CDR3 sequences, approximately 16% being singletons. This specimen belongs to a study of response to subunit inactivated influenza vaccine. Germline loops: CDR1 DFQATT, CDR2 SNEGSKA (reference sequence). V dropped 6 bases and J dropped 4; count of bases not matched to a gene: 11. This CDR3 has 14 amino acids. The sample here was CD4+ T cells sorted from PBMCs, taken about 23 months after vaccination. The receptor comes from a man aged 45 to 75 who received an inactivated influenza vaccine. This chain connects TRBV20-1 to TRBJ1-1; 7 nucleotides match TRBD1. The CDR3: CSARKGGGSTEAFF. CDR3 in DNA: TGCAGTGCCCGAAAAGGGGGCGGGAGCACTGAAGCTTTCTTT.